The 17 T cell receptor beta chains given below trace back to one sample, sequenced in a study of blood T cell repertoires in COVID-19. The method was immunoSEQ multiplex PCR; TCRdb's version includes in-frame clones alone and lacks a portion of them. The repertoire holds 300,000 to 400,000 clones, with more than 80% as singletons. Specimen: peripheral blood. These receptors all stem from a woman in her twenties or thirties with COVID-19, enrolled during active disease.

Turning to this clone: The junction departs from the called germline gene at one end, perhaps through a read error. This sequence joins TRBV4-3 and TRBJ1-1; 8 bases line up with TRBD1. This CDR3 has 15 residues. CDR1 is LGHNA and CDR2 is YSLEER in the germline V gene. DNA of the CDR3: TGCGCCAGCAGCCCACAGGGGTCAGGGGGCGGAAAAAGGATCTTT. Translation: CASSPQGSGGGKRIF.

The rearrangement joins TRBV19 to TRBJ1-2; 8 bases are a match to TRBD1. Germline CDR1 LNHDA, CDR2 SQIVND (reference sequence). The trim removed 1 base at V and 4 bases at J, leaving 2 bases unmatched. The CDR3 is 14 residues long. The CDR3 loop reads CASSIADRGYGYTF. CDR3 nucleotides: TGTGCCAGTAGTATAGCCGACAGGGGCTATGGCTACACCTTC.

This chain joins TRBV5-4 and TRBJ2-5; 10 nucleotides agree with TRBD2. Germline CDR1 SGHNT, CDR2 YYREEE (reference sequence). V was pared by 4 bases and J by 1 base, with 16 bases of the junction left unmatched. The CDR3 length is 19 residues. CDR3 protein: CASSPPMAASGGFQETQYF. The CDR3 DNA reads TGTGCCAGCAGCCCCCCTATGGCCGCTAGCGGGGGATTCCAAGAGACCCAGTACTTC. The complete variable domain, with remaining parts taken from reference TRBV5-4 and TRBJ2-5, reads ETGVTQSPTHLIKTRGQQVTLRCSSQSGHNTVSWYQQALGQGPQFIFQYYREEENGRGNFPPRFSGLQFPNYSSELNVNALELDDSALYLCASSPPMAASGGFQETQYFGPGTRLLVL.

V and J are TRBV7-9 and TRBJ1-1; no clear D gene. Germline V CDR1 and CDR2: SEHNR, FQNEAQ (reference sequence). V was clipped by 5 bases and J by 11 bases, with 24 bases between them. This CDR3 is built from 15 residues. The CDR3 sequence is CASSHPLLHHPGAFF. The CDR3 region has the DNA TGTGCCAGCAGCCACCCCTTGTTGCACCACCCAGGCGCTTTCTTT.

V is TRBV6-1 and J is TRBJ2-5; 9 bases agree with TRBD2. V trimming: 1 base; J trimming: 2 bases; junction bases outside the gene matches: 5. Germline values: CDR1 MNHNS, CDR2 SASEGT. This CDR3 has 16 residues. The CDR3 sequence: CASSEVGLAGQETQYF. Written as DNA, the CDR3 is TGTGCCAGCAGTGAAGTAGGTCTAGCGGGGCAAGAGACCCAGTACTTC.

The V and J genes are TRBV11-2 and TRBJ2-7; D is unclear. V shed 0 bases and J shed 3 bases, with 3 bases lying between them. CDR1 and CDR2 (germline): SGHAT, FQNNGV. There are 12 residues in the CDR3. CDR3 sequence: CASSLDGYEQYF. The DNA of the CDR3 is TGTGCCAGCAGCTTAGACGGCTACGAGCAGTACTTC.

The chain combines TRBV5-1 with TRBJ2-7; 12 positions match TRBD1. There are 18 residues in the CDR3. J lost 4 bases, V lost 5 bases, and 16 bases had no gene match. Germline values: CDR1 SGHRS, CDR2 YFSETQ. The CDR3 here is CASRMGQGAPSGVYEQYV. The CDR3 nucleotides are TGCGCCAGCAGGATGGGACAGGGGGCGCCTAGCGGGGTGTACGAGCAGTACGTC.

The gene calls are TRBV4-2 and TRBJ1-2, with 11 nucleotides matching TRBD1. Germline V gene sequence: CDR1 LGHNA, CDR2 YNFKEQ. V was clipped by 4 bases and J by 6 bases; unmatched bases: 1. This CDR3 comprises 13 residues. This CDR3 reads CASSLGQGDGYTF. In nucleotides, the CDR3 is TGTGCCAGCAGCCTGGGACAGGGGGATGGCTACACCTTC.

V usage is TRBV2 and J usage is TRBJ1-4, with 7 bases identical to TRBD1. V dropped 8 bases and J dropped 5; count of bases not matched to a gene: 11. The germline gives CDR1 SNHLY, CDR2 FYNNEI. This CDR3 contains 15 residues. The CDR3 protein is CASLRYRDRNEKLFF. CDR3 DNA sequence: TGTGCCAGCCTTCGCTACCGGGACAGAAATGAAAAACTGTTTTTT.

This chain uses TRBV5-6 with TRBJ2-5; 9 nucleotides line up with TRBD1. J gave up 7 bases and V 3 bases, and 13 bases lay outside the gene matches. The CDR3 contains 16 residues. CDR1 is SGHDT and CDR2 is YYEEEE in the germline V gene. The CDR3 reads CASSSSKDRGGVTQYF. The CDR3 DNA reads TGTGCCAGCAGCTCCTCAAAGGACAGGGGAGGTGTGACCCAGTACTTC.

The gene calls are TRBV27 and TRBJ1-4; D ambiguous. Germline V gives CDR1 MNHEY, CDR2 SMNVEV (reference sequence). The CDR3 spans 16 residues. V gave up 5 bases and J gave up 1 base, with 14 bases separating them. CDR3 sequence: CASSRTGRETNEKLFF. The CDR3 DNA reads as TGTGCCAGCAGTAGGACCGGGAGGGAAACTAATGAAAAACTGTTTTTT. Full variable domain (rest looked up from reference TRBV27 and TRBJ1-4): EAQVTQNPRYLITVTGKKLTVTCSQNMNHEYMSWYRQDPGLGLRQIYYSMNVEVTDKGDVPEGYKVSRKEKRNFPLILESPSPNQTSLYFCASSRTGRETNEKLFFGSGTQLSVL.

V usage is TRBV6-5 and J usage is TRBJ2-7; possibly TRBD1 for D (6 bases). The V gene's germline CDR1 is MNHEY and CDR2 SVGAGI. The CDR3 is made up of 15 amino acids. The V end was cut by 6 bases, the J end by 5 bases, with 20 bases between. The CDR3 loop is CASSTPLTGTHEQYF. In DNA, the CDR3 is TGTGCCAGCAGCACTCCACTGACAGGCACCCACGAGCAGTACTTC.

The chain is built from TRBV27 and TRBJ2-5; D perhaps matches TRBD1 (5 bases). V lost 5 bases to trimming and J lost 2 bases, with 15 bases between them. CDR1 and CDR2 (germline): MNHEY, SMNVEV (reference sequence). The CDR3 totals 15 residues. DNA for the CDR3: TGTGCCAGCAGTGGGTATGGACAAGAACAAGAGACCCAGTACTTC. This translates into CASSGYGQEQETQYF.

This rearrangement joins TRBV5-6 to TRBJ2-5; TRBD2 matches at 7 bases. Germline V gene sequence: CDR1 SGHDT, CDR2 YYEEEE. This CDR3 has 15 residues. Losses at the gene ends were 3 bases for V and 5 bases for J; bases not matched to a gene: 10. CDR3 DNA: TGTGCCAGCAGCTCCGCGGCTAGCGGAGGGGAGACCCAGTACTTC. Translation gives CASSSAASGGETQYF.

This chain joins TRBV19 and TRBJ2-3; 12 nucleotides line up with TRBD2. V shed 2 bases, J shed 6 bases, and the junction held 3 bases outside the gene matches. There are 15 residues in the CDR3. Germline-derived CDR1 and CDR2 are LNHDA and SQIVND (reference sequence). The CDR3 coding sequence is TGTGCCAGTAGTATAACTCTAGCGGGGGGGGATACGCAGTATTTT. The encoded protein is CASSITLAGGDTQYF.

As DNA, the CDR3 is TGTGCCATCAGTGGCGACTACACCGGGGAGCTGTTTTTT. Amino acids: CAISGDYTGELFF. The genes are TRBV10-3 and TRBJ2-2; D gene uncertain. V shed 4 bases and J shed 3 bases, with 6 bases lying between them. This CDR3 spans 13 amino acids. Germline V lookup: CDR1 ENHRY, CDR2 SYGVKD.

The CDR3 DNA is TGTGCCATCAGTGAGTTGGACACCTATGGCTACACCTTC. Its protein product is CAISELDTYGYTF. This chain joins TRBV10-3 and TRBJ1-2; TRBD1 might be the D (5 bases). The V gene's germline CDR1 is ENHRY and CDR2 SYGVKD. The length of the CDR3 is 13 residues. The V gene lost 1 base and the J gene lost 4 bases, with 7 bases spanning the gap.